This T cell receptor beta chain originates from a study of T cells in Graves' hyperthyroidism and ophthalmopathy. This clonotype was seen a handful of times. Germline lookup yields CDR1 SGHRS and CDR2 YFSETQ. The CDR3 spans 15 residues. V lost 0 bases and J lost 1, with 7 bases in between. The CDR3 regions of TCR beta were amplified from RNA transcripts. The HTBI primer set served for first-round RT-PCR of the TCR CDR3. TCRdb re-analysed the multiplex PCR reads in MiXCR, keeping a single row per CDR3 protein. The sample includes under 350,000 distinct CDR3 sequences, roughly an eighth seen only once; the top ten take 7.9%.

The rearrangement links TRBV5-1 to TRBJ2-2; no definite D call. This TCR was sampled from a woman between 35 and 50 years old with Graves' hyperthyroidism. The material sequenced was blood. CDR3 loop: CASSLAAQNTGELFF. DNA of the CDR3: TGCGCCAGCAGCTTGGCCGCTCAGAACACCGGGGAGCTGTTTTTT.